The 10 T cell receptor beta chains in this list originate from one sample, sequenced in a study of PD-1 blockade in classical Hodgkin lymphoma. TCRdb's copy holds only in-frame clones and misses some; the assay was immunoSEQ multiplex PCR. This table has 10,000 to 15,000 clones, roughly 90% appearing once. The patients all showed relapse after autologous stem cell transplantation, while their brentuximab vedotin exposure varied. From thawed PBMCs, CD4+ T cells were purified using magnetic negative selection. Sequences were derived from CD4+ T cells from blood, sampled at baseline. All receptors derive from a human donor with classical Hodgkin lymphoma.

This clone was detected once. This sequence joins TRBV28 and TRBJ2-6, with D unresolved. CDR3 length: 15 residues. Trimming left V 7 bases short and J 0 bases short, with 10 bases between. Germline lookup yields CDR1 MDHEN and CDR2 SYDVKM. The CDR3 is CASMPLYSGANVLTF. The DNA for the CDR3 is TGTGCCAGCATGCCCCTTTACTCTGGGGCCAACGTCCTGACTTTC.

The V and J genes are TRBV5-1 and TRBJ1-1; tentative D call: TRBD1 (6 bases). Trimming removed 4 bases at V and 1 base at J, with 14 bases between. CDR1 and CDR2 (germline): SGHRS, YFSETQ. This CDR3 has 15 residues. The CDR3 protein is CASSLDRWENTEAFF. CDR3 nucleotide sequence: TGCGCCAGCAGCCTTGACAGGTGGGAGAACACTGAAGCTTTCTTT.

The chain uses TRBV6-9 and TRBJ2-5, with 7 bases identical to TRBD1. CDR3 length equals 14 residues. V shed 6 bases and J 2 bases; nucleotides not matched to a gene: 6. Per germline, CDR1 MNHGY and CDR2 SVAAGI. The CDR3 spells CASRLDRIQETQYF. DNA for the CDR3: TGTGCCAGCAGACTGGACAGGATACAAGAGACCCAGTACTTC.

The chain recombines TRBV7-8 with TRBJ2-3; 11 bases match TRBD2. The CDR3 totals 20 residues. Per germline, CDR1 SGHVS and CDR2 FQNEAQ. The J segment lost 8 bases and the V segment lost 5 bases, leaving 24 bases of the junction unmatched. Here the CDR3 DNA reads TGTGCCAGCAGCCCACGACTAGCGGGGATGATATCCGACCGTGGCGGTACGCAGTATTTT. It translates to CASSPRLAGMISDRGGTQYF.

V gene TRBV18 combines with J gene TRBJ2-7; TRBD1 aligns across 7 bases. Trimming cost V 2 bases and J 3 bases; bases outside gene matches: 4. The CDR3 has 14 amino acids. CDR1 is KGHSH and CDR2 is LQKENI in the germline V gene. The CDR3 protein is CASSPTTGFYEQYF. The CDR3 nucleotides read TGTGCCAGCTCACCAACGACAGGGTTCTACGAGCAGTACTTC.

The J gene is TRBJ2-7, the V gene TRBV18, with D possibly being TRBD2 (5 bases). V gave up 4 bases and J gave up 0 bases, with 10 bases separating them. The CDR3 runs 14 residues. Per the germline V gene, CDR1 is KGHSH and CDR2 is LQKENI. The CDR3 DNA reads TGTGCCAGCTCACTAAGCGGAAACTCCTACGAGCAGTACTTC. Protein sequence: CASSLSGNSYEQYF.

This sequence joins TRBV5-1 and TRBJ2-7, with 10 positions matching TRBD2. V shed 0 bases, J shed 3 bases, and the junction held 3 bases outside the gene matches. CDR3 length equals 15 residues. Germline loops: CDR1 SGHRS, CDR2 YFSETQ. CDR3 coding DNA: TGCGCCAGCAGCTTGGGCTCTAGCGGGGGCTACGAGCAGTACTTC. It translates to CASSLGSSGGYEQYF.

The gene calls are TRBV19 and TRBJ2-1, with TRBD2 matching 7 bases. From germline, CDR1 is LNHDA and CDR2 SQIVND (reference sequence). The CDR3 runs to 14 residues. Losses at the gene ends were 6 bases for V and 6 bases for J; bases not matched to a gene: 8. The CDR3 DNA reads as TGTGCCAGTAGAGATGCGGGAGAAGGCAATGAGCAGTTCTTC. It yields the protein CASRDAGEGNEQFF.

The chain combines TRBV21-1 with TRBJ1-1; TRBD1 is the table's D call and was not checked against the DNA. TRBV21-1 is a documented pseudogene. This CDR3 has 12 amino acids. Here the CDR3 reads CASSPRGPSAFF. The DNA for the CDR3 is TGTGCCAGCAGCCCCAGGGGTCCATCAGCTTTCTTT.

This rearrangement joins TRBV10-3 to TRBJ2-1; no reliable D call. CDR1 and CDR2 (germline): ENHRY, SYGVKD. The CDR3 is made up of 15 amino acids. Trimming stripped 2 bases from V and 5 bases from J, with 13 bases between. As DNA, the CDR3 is TGTGCCATCAGTGAGCCCCGGGTGGGTCACAATGAGCAGTTCTTC. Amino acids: CAISEPRVGHNEQFF.